Listed below are T cell receptor beta chains from one sample, sequenced in a study of read filtering for tumor transcriptome and immune sequencing. TCRdb reanalysed the reads using MiXCR and keeps one entry per CDR3 protein. The data show approximately 62,000 distinct CDR3 sequences, less than 20% seen once. Sequenced material: a population of CD138-negative cells sorted from bone marrow. These TCRs come from a donor aged 40 or older with multiple myeloma. The CDR3 runs from the conserved cysteine through the conserved F or W. Each record gives: D gene, J gene, V gene, clone size, CDR3 protein, CDR3 DNA. D genes are given only for firm matches. A clone size is listed for some rows: how often the clone was seen (once, few, many), or a class if it is expanded.

D gene: TRBD1; J gene: TRBJ2-5; V gene: TRBV6-2/TRBV6-3; clone size: many; CDR3 protein: CASRDTGGEGETQYF; CDR3 DNA: TGTGCCAGCAGAGACACAGGGGGCGAGGGAGAGACCCAGTACTTC
D gene: TRBD2; J gene: TRBJ2-1; V gene: TRBV3-1; clone size: many; CDR3 protein: CASSQDVLAGLYNEQFF; CDR3 DNA: TGTGCCAGCAGCCAAGATGTACTAGCGGGACTCTACAATGAGCAGTTCTTC
D gene: NA; J gene: TRBJ1-5; V gene: TRBV20-1; clone size: NA; CDR3 protein: CSAPLGQPQHF; CDR3 DNA: TGCAGTGCGCCCCTAGGGCAGCCCCAGCATTTT
D gene: TRBD2; J gene: TRBJ2-5; V gene: TRBV7-9; clone size: NA; CDR3 protein: CASSSIGLAYQETQYF; CDR3 DNA: TGTGCCAGCAGCTCCATAGGACTAGCGTACCAAGAGACCCAGTACTTC
D gene: TRBD2; J gene: TRBJ2-3; V gene: TRBV20-1; clone size: many; CDR3 protein: CSARDLAGWVTDTQYF; CDR3 DNA: TGCAGTGCTAGAGATCTAGCGGGATGGGTCACAGATACGCAGTATTTT
D gene: TRBD2; J gene: TRBJ2-1; V gene: TRBV20-1; clone size: many; CDR3 protein: CSAEPGLHNEQFF; CDR3 DNA: TGCAGTGCTGAGCCGGGACTACACAATGAGCAGTTCTTC
D gene: TRBD1; J gene: TRBJ2-2; V gene: TRBV12-3/TRBV12-4; clone size: NA; CDR3 protein: CASSLVRPQGAGELFF; CDR3 DNA: TGTGCCAGCAGTTTAGTCCGCCCACAGGGGGCCGGGGAGCTGTTTTTT
D gene: TRBD2; J gene: TRBJ2-1; V gene: TRBV10-3; clone size: many; CDR3 protein: CASGTSGGAVDEQFF; CDR3 DNA: TGTGCCTCTGGGACTAGCGGGGGGGCCGTCGATGAGCAGTTCTTC
D gene: NA; J gene: TRBJ2-7; V gene: TRBV7-2; clone size: many; CDR3 protein: CASSRTGLSSYEQYF; CDR3 DNA: TGTGCCAGCAGCCGAACGGGACTGAGCTCCTACGAGCAGTACTTC
D gene: TRBD2; J gene: TRBJ2-5; V gene: TRBV6-2/TRBV6-3; clone size: many; CDR3 protein: CASSYSGLEQETQYF; CDR3 DNA: TGTGCCAGCAGTTACTCGGGACTAGAACAAGAGACCCAGTACTTC
D gene: TRBD1; J gene: TRBJ1-2; V gene: TRBV6-6; clone size: few; CDR3 protein: CASSYGTANYGYTF; CDR3 DNA: TGTGCCAGCAGTTATGGGACAGCTAACTATGGCTACACCTTC
D gene: NA; J gene: TRBJ2-7; V gene: TRBV20-1; clone size: medium-sized; CDR3 protein: CSANLDGTYEQYF; CDR3 DNA: TGCAGTGCTAACCTGGACGGAACCTACGAGCAGTACTTC
D gene: NA; J gene: TRBJ1-6; V gene: TRBV5-1; clone size: medium-sized; CDR3 protein: CASSLSPGLNNSPLHF; CDR3 DNA: TGCGCCAGCAGCCTATCACCGGGACTGAATAATTCACCCCTCCACTTT
D gene: TRBD2; J gene: TRBJ2-5; V gene: TRBV12-3/TRBV12-4; clone size: many; CDR3 protein: CASSLGGGQETQYF; CDR3 DNA: TGTGCCAGCAGCCTGGGGGGGGGCCAAGAGACCCAGTACTTC
D gene: NA; J gene: TRBJ1-3; V gene: TRBV5-1; clone size: NA; CDR3 protein: CASSFFQGSGNTIYF; CDR3 DNA: TGCGCCAGCAGCTTCTTCCAGGGGTCTGGAAACACCATATATTTT
D gene: TRBD1; J gene: TRBJ1-4; V gene: TRBV14; clone size: many; CDR3 protein: CASSQASAGGIGKLFF; CDR3 DNA: TGTGCCAGCAGCCAAGCCTCTGCAGGGGGGATAGGAAAACTGTTTTTT
D gene: NA; J gene: TRBJ1-1; V gene: TRBV6-5; clone size: many; CDR3 protein: CASSYSRFGNTEAFF; CDR3 DNA: TGTGCCAGCAGTTACTCGAGGTTCGGGAACACTGAAGCTTTCTTT
D gene: NA; J gene: TRBJ2-1; V gene: TRBV20-1; clone size: many; CDR3 protein: CSARVSSGRINEQFF; CDR3 DNA: TGCAGTGCTAGAGTCTCATCGGGGCGGATAAATGAGCAGTTCTTC
D gene: TRBD2; J gene: TRBJ2-2; V gene: TRBV10-3; clone size: many; CDR3 protein: CAISVGTTANTGELFF; CDR3 DNA: TGTGCCATCAGTGTTGGGACTACCGCGAACACCGGGGAGCTGTTTTTT
D gene: TRBD1; J gene: TRBJ2-1; V gene: TRBV27; clone size: many; CDR3 protein: CASSFIPFPGQSINEQFF; CDR3 DNA: TGTGCCAGCAGTTTTATCCCTTTCCCGGGACAGAGTATCAATGAGCAGTTCTTC
D gene: NA; J gene: TRBJ2-3; V gene: TRBV20-1; clone size: many; CDR3 protein: CSAAQRAPPDTQYF; CDR3 DNA: TGCAGTGCGGCCCAGCGGGCACCCCCAGATACGCAGTATTTT
D gene: NA; J gene: TRBJ1-1; V gene: TRBV2; clone size: many; CDR3 protein: CASSGLGAGTEAFF; CDR3 DNA: TGTGCCAGCAGTGGGTTAGGGGCGGGCACTGAAGCTTTCTTT
D gene: NA; J gene: TRBJ2-5; V gene: TRBV29-1; clone size: few; CDR3 protein: CSVIWGPWETQYF; CDR3 DNA: TGCAGCGTCATTTGGGGCCCTTGGGAGACCCAGTACTTC
D gene: TRBD2; J gene: TRBJ2-1; V gene: TRBV18; clone size: NA; CDR3 protein: CANSPPVLAVHNEQFF; CDR3 DNA: TGTGCCAACTCACCACCTGTACTAGCGGTCCACAATGAGCAGTTCTTC
D gene: NA; J gene: TRBJ2-1; V gene: TRBV6-4; clone size: many; CDR3 protein: CASSDSHGFKLNEQFF; CDR3 DNA: TGTGCCAGCAGTGACTCGCACGGTTTTAAACTCAATGAGCAGTTCTTC
D gene: NA; J gene: TRBJ1-5; V gene: TRBV6-6; clone size: many; CDR3 protein: CATTGPNQPQHF; CDR3 DNA: TGTGCCACCACAGGACCCAATCAGCCCCAGCATTTT
D gene: TRBD1; J gene: TRBJ1-1; V gene: TRBV15; clone size: many; CDR3 protein: CATSLTGSAFF; CDR3 DNA: TGTGCCACCAGCTTGACAGGGTCAGCTTTCTTT
D gene: NA; J gene: TRBJ2-1; V gene: TRBV7-9; clone size: NA; CDR3 protein: CASSRRLEGYYNEQFF; CDR3 DNA: TGTGCCAGCAGCCGACGACTAGAGGGGTACTACAATGAGCAGTTCTTC
D gene: TRBD1; J gene: TRBJ1-1; V gene: TRBV12-3/TRBV12-4; clone size: many; CDR3 protein: CASSFRGGAGAFF; CDR3 DNA: TGTGCCAGCAGTTTCCGAGGGGGCGCGGGAGCTTTCTTT
D gene: TRBD1; J gene: TRBJ1-3; V gene: TRBV7-2; clone size: many; CDR3 protein: CASSTDRVGNTIYF; CDR3 DNA: TGTGCCAGCAGCACCGACAGGGTGGGAAACACCATATATTTT
D gene: TRBD1; J gene: TRBJ2-5; V gene: TRBV20-1; clone size: many; CDR3 protein: CSARASTGGGETQYF; CDR3 DNA: TGCAGTGCTAGAGCCTCCACAGGGGGAGGAGAGACCCAGTACTTC
D gene: NA; J gene: TRBJ1-1; V gene: TRBV5-1; clone size: many; CDR3 protein: CASSPWVMNTEAFF; CDR3 DNA: TGCGCCAGCAGCCCCTGGGTCATGAACACTGAAGCTTTCTTT
D gene: TRBD2; J gene: TRBJ2-7; V gene: TRBV29-1; clone size: many; CDR3 protein: CSVALRLAGNEQYF; CDR3 DNA: TGCAGCGTTGCGTTGCGACTAGCGGGAAACGAGCAGTACTTC
D gene: NA; J gene: TRBJ1-5; V gene: TRBV6-5; clone size: NA; CDR3 protein: CASSYSREAVQPQHF; CDR3 DNA: TGTGCCAGCAGTTACTCGAGGGAGGCGGTCCAGCCCCAGCATTTT
D gene: NA; J gene: TRBJ2-7; V gene: TRBV5-6; clone size: NA; CDR3 protein: CASSFEPYEQYF; CDR3 DNA: TGTGCCAGCAGCTTTGAACCCTACGAGCAGTACTTC